This T cell receptor beta chain stems from a study of shared clonotypes between healthy human individuals. Only in-frame clones appear in the TCRdb table, and some are missing; sequencing was by immunoSEQ multiplex PCR. The sample holds roughly 2.6 million clones, around 90% seen once. The CDR3 has 13 amino acids. Looked up from germline, CDR1 is GTSNPN and CDR2 is SVGIG (reference sequence). A remark on this clone: One junction end does not reproduce the germline sequence, and a read error may be involved.

The V call is TRBV30, the J call TRBJ1-6, with a tentative D call TRBD1 (5 bases). The specimen was naive CD4+ T cells sorted from blood. Subset specified: CD45RA+ positively selected. The clonotype comes from a man aged 18 to 29 in good health. CDR3: CAWMGTYDSPLHF. CDR3 nucleotide sequence: TGTGCCTGGATGGGGACCTATGATTCACCCCTCCACTTT.